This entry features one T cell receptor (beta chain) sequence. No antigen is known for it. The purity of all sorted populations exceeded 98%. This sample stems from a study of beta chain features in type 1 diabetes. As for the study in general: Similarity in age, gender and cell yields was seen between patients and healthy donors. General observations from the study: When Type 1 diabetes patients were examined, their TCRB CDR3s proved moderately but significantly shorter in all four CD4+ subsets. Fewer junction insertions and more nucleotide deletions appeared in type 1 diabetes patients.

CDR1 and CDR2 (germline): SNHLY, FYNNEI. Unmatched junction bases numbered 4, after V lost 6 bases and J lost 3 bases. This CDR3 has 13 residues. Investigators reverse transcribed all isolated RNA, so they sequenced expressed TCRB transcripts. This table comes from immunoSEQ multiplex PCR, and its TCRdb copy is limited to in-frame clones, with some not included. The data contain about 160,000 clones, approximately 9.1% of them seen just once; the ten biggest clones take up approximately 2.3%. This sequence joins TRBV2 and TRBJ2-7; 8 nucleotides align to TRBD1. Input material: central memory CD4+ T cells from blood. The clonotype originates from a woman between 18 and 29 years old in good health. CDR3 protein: CASSPGGGYEQYF. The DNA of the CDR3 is TGTGCCAGCAGCCCAGGGGGCGGCTACGAGCAGTACTTC.